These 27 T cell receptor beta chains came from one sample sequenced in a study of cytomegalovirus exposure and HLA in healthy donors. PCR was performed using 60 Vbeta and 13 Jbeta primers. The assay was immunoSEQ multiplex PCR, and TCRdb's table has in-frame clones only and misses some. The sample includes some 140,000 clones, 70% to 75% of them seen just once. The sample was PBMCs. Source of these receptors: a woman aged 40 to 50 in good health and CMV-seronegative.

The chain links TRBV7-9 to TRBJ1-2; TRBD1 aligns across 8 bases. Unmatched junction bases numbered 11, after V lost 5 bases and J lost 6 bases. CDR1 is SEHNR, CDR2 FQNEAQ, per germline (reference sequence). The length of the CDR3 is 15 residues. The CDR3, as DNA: TGTGCCAGCAGCCAAGATAGGACAGGGTTCCATGGCTACACCTTC. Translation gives CASSQDRTGFHGYTF. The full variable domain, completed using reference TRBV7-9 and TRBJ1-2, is DTGVSQNPRHKITKRGQNVTFRCDPISEHNRLYWYRQTLGQGPEFLTYFQNEAQLEKSRLLSDRFSAERPKGSFSTLEIQRTEQGDSAMYLCASSQDRTGFHGYTFGSGTRLTVV.

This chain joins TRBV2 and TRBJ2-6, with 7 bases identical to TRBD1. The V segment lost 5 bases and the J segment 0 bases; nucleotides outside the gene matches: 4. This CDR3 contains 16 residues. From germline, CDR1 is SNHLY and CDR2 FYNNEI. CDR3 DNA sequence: TGTGCCAGCAGTCAGACAGGGCCCTCTGGGGCCAACGTCCTGACTTTC. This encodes CASSQTGPSGANVLTF.

Here the CDR3 DNA reads TGCAGCGTTGAAGAGGACAGCACGGTCGGGGAGCTGTTTTTT. Amino acids: CSVEEDSTVGELFF. This chain connects TRBV29-1 to TRBJ2-2, with a tentative D call TRBD1 (6 bases). Germline assignment: CDR1 SQVTM and CDR2 ANQGSEA. This CDR3 comprises 14 residues. V was clipped by 0 bases and J by 7 bases, with 12 bases between them.

The CDR3 is CASSPKGGRGSPLHF. The CDR3 DNA reads as TGTGCCAGCAGCCCGAAGGGGGGGAGGGGTTCACCCCTCCACTTT. The chain is built from TRBV2 and TRBJ1-6, with D tentatively TRBD1 (6 bases). The CDR3 sequence is 15 residues long. Trimming pared 6 bases from V and 9 bases from J, leaving 18 bases between. Germline V gives CDR1 SNHLY, CDR2 FYNNEI.

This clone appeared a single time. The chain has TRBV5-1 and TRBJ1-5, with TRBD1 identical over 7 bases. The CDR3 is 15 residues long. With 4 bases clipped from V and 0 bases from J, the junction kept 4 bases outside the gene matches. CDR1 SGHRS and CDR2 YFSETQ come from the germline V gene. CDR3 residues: CASSPGGPSNQPQHF. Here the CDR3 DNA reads TGCGCCAGCAGCCCAGGGGGTCCTAGCAATCAGCCCCAGCATTTT.

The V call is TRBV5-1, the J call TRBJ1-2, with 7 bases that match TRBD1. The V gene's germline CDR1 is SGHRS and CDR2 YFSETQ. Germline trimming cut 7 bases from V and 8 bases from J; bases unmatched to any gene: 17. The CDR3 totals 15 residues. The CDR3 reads CASYNSGQTFSGYTF. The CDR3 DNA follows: TGCGCCAGCTATAATTCGGGACAGACCTTTTCGGGCTACACCTTC.

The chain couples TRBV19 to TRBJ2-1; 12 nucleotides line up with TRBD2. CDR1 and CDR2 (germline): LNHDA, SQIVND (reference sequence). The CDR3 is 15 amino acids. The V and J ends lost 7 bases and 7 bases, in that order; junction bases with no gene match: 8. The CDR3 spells CASNDPLAGGNEQFF. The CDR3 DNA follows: TGTGCCAGTAACGACCCTCTAGCGGGGGGGAATGAGCAGTTCTTC. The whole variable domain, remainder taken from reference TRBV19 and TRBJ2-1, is DGGITQSPKYLFRKEGQNVTLSCEQNLNHDAMYWYRQDPGQGLRLIYYSQIVNDFQKGDIAEGYSVSREKKESFPLTVTSAQKNPTAFYLCASNDPLAGGNEQFFGPGTRLTVL.

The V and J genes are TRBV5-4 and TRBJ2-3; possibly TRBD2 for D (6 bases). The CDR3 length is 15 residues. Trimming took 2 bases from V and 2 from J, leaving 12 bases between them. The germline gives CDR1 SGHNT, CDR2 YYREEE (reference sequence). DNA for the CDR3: TGTGCCAGCAGCTTCGGGACTCGAAACACAGATACGCAGTATTTT. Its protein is CASSFGTRNTDTQYF.

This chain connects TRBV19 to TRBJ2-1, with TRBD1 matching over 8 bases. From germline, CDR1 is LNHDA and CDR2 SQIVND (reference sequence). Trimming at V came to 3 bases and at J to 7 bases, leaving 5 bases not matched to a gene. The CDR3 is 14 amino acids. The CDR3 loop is CASSMQGAFNEQFF. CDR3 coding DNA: TGTGCCAGTAGTATGCAGGGGGCATTTAATGAGCAGTTCTTC.

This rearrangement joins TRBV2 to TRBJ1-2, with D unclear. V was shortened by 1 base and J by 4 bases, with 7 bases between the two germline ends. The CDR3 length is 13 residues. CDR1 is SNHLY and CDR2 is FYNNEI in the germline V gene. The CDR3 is CASSEGVRYGYTF. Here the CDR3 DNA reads TGTGCCAGCAGTGAAGGAGTCCGCTATGGCTACACCTTC. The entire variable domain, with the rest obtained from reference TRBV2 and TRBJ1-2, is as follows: EPEVTQTPSHQVTQMGQEVILRCVPISNHLYFYWYRQILGQKVEFLVSFYNNEISEKSEIFDDQFSVERPDGSNFTLKIRSTKLEDSAMYFCASSEGVRYGYTFGSGTRLTVV.

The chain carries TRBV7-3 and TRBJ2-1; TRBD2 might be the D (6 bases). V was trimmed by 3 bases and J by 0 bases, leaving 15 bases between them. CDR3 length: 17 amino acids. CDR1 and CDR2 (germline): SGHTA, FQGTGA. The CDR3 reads CASSFSGGGSSYNEQFF. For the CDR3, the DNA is TGTGCCAGCAGCTTCTCGGGTGGGGGGAGCTCCTACAATGAGCAGTTCTTC.

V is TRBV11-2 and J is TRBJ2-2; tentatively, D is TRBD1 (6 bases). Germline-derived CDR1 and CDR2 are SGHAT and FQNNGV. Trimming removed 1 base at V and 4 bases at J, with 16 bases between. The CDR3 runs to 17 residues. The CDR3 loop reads CASSLVYRVDITGELFF. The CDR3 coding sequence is TGTGCCAGCAGCTTAGTTTACAGGGTTGACATCACCGGGGAGCTGTTTTTT.

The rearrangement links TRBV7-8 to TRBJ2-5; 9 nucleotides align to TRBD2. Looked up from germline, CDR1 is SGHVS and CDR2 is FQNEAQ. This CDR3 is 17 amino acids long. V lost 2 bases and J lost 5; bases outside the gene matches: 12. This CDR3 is CASSLLSGRRDKETQYF. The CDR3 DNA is TGTGCCAGCAGCTTACTCAGCGGGAGGAGGGACAAGGAGACCCAGTACTTC. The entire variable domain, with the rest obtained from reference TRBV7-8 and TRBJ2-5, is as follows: GAGVSQSPRYKVAKRGQDVALRCDPISGHVSLFWYQQALGQGPEFLTYFQNEAQLDKSGLPSDRFFAERPEGSVSTLKIQRTQQEDSAVYLCASSLLSGRRDKETQYFGPGTRLLVL.

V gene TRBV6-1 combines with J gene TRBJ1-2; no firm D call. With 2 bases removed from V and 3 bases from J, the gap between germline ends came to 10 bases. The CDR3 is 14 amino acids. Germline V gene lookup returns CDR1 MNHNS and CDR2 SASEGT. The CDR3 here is CASSEISGDYGYTF. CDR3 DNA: TGTGCCAGCAGTGAAATATCCGGGGACTATGGCTACACCTTC.

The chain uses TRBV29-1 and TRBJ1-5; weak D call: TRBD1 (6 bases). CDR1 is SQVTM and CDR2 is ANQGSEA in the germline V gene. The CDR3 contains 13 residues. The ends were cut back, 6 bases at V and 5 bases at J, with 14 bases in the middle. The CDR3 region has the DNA TGCAGCGTGGCCGGGGGGCGGGATCAGCCCCAGCATTTT. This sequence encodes CSVAGGRDQPQHF.

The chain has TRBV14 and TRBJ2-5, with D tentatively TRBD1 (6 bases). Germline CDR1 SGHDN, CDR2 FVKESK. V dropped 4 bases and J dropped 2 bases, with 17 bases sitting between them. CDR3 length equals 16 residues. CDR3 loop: CASSRIEQGIQETQYF. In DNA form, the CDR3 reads TGTGCCAGCAGCCGTATTGAACAGGGAATTCAAGAGACCCAGTACTTC.

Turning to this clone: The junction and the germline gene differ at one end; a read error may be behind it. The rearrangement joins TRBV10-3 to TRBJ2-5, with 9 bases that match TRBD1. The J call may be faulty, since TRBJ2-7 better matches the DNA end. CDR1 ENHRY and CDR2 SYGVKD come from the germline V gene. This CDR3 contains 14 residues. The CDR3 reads CAIMGQGDQNEQYF. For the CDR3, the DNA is TGTGCAATCATGGGACAGGGTGATCAGAACGAGCAGTACTTC.

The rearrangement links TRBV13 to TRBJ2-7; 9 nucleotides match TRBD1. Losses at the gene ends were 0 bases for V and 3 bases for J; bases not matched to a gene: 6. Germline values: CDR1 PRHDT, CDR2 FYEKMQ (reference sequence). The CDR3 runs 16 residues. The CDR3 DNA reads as TGTGCCAGCAGCTTAGGCCATCGGACAGGGGACTACGAGCAGTACTTC. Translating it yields CASSLGHRTGDYEQYF. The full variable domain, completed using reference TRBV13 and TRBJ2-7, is AAGVIQSPRHLIKEKRETATLKCYPIPRHDTVYWYQQGPGQDPQFLISFYEKMQSDKGSIPDRFSAQQFSDYHSELNMSSLELGDSALYFCASSLGHRTGDYEQYFGPGTRLTVT.

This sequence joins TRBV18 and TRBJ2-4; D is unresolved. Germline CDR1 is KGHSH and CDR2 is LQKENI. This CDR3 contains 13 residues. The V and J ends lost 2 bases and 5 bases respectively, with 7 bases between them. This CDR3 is CASSPYTENIQYF. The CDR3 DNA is TGTGCCAGCTCACCATATACAGAAAACATTCAGTACTTC.

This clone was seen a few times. DNA of the CDR3: TGTGCCAGCAGTGACAGGGGGGAGTATGGCTACACCTTC. Amino acid sequence: CASSDRGEYGYTF. The chain joins TRBV6-1 to TRBJ1-2; 7 positions match TRBD1. The V and J ends lost 3 bases and 5 bases, in that order; junction bases with no gene match: 3. CDR3 length: 13 amino acids. Looked up from germline, CDR1 is MNHNS and CDR2 is SASEGT.

The DNA of the CDR3 is TGTGCCAGCAGTGAGTCAGGATTTGGTGAAAAACTGTTTTTT. It yields the protein CASSESGFGEKLFF. V and J are TRBV2 and TRBJ1-4; D ambiguous. This CDR3 spans 14 amino acids. Germline CDR1 SNHLY, CDR2 FYNNEI. V lost 3 bases, J lost 7 bases, and 12 bases lay in between.

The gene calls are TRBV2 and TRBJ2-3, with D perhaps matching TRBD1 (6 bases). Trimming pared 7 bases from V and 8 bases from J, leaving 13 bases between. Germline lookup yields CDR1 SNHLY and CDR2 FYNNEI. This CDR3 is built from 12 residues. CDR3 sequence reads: CASTTGLGTQYF. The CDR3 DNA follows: TGTGCCAGCACCACAGGGTTGGGTACGCAGTATTTT.

CDR3 sequence reads: CASGLVGEIETQYF. CDR3 bases: TGTGCTAGTGGTTTGGTAGGGGAAATAGAGACCCAGTACTTC. V usage is TRBV12-5 and J usage is TRBJ2-5; tentative D call: TRBD1 (5 bases). The CDR3 has 14 residues. CDR1 is LGHNT and CDR2 is FRNRAP in the germline V gene. The V and J ends lost 0 bases and 4 bases respectively, with 9 bases between them.

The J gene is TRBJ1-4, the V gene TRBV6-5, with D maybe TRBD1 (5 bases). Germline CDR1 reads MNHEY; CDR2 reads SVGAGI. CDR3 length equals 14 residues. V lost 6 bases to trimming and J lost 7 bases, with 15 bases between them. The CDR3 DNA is TGTGCCAGCAGCCCCATGTGGGGGGGTGAAAAACTGTTTTTT. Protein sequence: CASSPMWGGEKLFF.

The CDR3 loop reads CAIRQDRGRDTQYF. The CDR3 DNA follows: TGTGCCATCAGGCAGGACAGGGGAAGGGATACGCAGTATTTT. The gene calls are TRBV10-3 and TRBJ2-3; 9 bases are shared with TRBD1. Losses at the gene ends were 6 bases for V and 6 bases for J; bases not matched to a gene: 7. Germline V lookup: CDR1 ENHRY, CDR2 SYGVKD. CDR3 length: 14 amino acids.

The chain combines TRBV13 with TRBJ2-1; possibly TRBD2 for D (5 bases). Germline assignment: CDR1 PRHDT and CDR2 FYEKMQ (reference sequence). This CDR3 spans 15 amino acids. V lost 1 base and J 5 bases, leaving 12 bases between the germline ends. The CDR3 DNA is TGTGCCAGCAGCTTAGATGGGTGGGGAGACAATGAGCAGTTCTTC. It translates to CASSLDGWGDNEQFF.

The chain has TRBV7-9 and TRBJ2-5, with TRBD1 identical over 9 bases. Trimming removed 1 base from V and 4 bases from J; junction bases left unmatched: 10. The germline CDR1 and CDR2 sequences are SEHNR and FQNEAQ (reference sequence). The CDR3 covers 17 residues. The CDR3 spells CASSLGSGTGIGETQYF. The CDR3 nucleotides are TGTGCCAGCAGCTTAGGATCGGGGACAGGGATTGGAGAGACCCAGTACTTC. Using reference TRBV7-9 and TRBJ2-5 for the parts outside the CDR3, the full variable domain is DTGVSQNPRHKITKRGQNVTFRCDPISEHNRLYWYRQTLGQGPEFLTYFQNEAQLEKSRLLSDRFSAERPKGSFSTLEIQRTEQGDSAMYLCASSLGSGTGIGETQYFGPGTRLLVL.